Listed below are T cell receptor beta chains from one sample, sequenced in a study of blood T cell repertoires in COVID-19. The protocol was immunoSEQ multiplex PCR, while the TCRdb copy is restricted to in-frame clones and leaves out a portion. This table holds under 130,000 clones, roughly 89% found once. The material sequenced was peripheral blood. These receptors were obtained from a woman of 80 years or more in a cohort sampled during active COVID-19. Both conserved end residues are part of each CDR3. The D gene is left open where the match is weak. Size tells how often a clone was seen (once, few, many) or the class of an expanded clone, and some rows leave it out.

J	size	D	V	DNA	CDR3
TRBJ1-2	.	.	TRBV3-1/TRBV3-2	TGTGCCAGCAGCCGCCGGGGGACCCTAGAACGTTCCGATGGCTACACCTTC	CASSRRGTLERSDGYTF
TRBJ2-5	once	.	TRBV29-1	TGCAGTTTTTTGTTTATCGAGACCCAGTACTTC	CSFLFIETQYF
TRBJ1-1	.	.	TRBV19	TGTGCCAGTAGCCGGGATTACGGGCGATCTGAAGCTTTCTTT	CASSRDYGRSEAFF
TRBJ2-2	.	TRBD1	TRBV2	TGTGCCAGCGAACAGGGGATGAACACCGGGGAGCTGTTTTTT	CASEQGMNTGELFF
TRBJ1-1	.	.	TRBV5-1	TGCGCCAGCAGCCCAATGTGGACAGCTAACACTGAAGCTTTCTTT	CASSPMWTANTEAFF
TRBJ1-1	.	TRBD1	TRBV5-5	TGTGCCAGCAGCGCAGATGTCGGGACAGGAGGGAGAGCTTTCTTT	CASSADVGTGGRAFF
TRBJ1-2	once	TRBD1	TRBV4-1	TGCGCCAGCAGCTCGCCCTCAGGGGGGATTAACTATGGCTACACCTTC	CASSSPSGGINYGYTF
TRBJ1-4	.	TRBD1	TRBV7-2	TGTGCCAGCAGCCGGGACAGAACTAATGAAAAACTGTTTTTT	CASSRDRTNEKLFF
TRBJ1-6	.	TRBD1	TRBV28	TGTGCCAGCAGTCCCACTCGGGGACAGGGGTATAATTCACCCCTCCACTTT	CASSPTRGQGYNSPLHF
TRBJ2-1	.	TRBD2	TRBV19	TGTGCCAGTAGTATAGATCGGGCTAGCGGTTACAATGAGCAGTTCTTC	CASSIDRASGYNEQFF
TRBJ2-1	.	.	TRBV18	TGTGCCAGCTCACCAGAGGACAGAAGCTCCTACAATGAGCAGTTCTTC	CASSPEDRSSYNEQFF
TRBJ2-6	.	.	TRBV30	TGTGCCTGGAGTGCCTTTGGGGCCAACGTCCTGACTTTC	CAWSAFGANVLTF
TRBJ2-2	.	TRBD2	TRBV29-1	TGCAGCGCCGTCACTAGCGGGAAAGGCACCGGGGAGCTGTTTTTT	CSAVTSGKGTGELFF
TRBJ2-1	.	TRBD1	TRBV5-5	TGTGCCAGCAGCTTGAGGGGGCATCCCGAGGAGCAGTTCTTC	CASSLRGHPEEQFF
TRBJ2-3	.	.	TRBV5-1	TGCGCCAGCAGCCTGGAGCGCACAGATACGCAGTATTTT	CASSLERTDTQYF
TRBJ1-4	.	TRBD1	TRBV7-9	TGTGCCAGCAGCGGACAAACAGGGGCGGTTGAAAAACTGTTTTTT	CASSGQTGAVEKLFF
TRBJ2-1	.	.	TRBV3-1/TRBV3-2	TGTGCCAGCAGCCAAGGGTTACTAGCTGCCGAGCAGTTCTTC	CASSQGLLAAEQFF
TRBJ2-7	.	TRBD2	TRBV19	TGTGCCAGTAGCGTTGGACTAGACTACGAGCAGTACTTC	CASSVGLDYEQYF
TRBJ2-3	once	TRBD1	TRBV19	TGTGCCAGTACCTACGGGACAGGCCGCACAGATACGCAGTATTTT	CASTYGTGRTDTQYF
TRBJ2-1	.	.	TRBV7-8	TGTGCCAGCAGCTTAGCAGGCGGTTACAATGAGCAGTTCTTC	CASSLAGGYNEQFF
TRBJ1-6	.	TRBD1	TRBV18	TGTGCCAGCTCACCACCGTCAGGGGGCGATAATTCACCCCTCCACTTT	CASSPPSGGDNSPLHF
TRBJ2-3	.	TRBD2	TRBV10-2	TGCGCCAGCTCTAGCGGGGGGGCCGGTACGCAGTATTTT	CASSSGGAGTQYF
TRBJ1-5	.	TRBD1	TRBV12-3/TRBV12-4	TGTGCCAGCAGCGGACAGGGGGCCATGTCCCAGCATTTT	CASSGQGAMSQHF
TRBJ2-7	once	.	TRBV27	TGTGCCAGCAGTTTACTACGCCTTGACCCGGGCGAGCAGTACTTC	CASSLLRLDPGEQYF
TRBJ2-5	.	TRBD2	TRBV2	TGTGCCAGCAGTGAAGCCCCGCTAGCGGGAACAGAGACCCAGTACTTC	CASSEAPLAGTETQYF
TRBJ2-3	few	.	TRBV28	TGTGCCAGCAGTTTAGAGGGTAGCACAGATACGCAGTATTTT	CASSLEGSTDTQYF
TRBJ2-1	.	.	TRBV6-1	TGTGCCAGCGGAGGGGCAAGAGAGCAGTTCTTC	CASGGAREQFF
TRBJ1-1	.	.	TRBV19	TGTGCCAGTAGTATACCAAGGGGGGGACATTTGAACACTGAAGCTTTCTTT	CASSIPRGGHLNTEAFF
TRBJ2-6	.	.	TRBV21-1	TGTGCCAGCAGCAAACTCGAGACAGGGGCAGGGACTGGGGCCAACGTCCTGACTTTC	CASSKLETGAGTGANVLTF
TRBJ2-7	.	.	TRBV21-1	TGTGCCAGCAGCACATTTTGGCCAGGGGCTGACGAGCAGTACTTC	CASSTFWPGADEQYF
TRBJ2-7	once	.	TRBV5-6	TGTGCCAGCAGCTCCGCCGCCGGGACCTACGAGCAGTACTTC	CASSSAAGTYEQYF
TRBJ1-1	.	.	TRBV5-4	TGTGCCAGCAGCCCAGGAGGGCGCGGGTGGCCTGACACTGAAGCTTTCTTT	CASSPGGRGWPDTEAFF
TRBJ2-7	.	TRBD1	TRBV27	TGTGCCAGCAGTTTCTACTTACGGGACAGGGGACACGAGCAGTACTTC	CASSFYLRDRGHEQYF
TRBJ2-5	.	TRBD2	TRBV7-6	TGTGCCAGCAGCCTCGGGACTTGCGGGGGGGCCGGGGGAGAGACCCAGTACTTC	CASSLGTCGGAGGETQYF
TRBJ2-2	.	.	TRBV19	TGTGCCAGTAGTATAGTTCGCAGGGCCGGGGAGCTGTTTTTT	CASSIVRRAGELFF
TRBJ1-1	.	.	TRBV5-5	TGTGCCAGCAGCTTGTATTACGAGGTTACTGAAGCTTTCTTT	CASSLYYEVTEAFF
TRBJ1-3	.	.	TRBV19	TGTGCCAGTAGTATCCTGAACAGGGCCTCCTCTGGAAACACCATATATTTT	CASSILNRASSGNTIYF
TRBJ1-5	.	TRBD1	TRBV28	TGTGCCAGCAGTTTTAGACAGGGAAATCAGCCCCAGCATTTT	CASSFRQGNQPQHF
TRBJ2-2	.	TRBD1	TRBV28	TGTGCCAGCAGGACGGACAGGATAAACACCGGGGAGCTGTTTTTT	CASRTDRINTGELFF